The 13 T cell receptor beta chains listed next were all sequenced from one sample in a study of blood T cell repertoires in COVID-19. Data came from immunoSEQ multiplex PCR; TCRdb stores just in-frame clones and leaves some out. The table has 20,000 to 30,000 clones, 90% to 95% seen once. Sample: peripheral blood. The receptors derive from a woman between 50 and 59 years old with active COVID-19.

The chain couples TRBV6-4 to TRBJ2-1; the D is unclear. The CDR3 consists of 13 residues. Germline CDR1 and CDR2: MRHNA and SNTAGT. V was clipped by 6 bases and J by 0 bases, with 6 bases between them. The CDR3: CASSTSSYNEQFF. CDR3 DNA: TGTGCCAGCAGCACAAGCTCCTACAATGAGCAGTTCTTC.

This chain uses TRBV19 with TRBJ1-2; 9 nucleotides agree with TRBD1. In germline, CDR1 is LNHDA, CDR2 SQIVND (reference sequence). CDR3 length: 12 amino acids. V lost 6 bases and J lost 8; bases outside the gene matches: 4. CDR3 sequence reads: CASSRTGVGYTF. In DNA, the CDR3 is TGTGCCAGTAGCAGGACAGGGGTAGGCTACACCTTC.

This sequence joins TRBV6-5 and TRBJ2-1; a possible D gene is TRBD2 (5 bases). V lost 3 bases and J lost 6, with 12 bases in between. This CDR3 comprises 14 residues. From germline, CDR1 is MNHEY and CDR2 SVGAGI. CDR3 coding DNA: TGTGCCAGCAGTTATGGCCTAGCTCCCAATGAGCAGTTCTTC. Its protein product is CASSYGLAPNEQFF.

The chain carries TRBV19 and TRBJ2-1; TRBD1 matches 10 bases. The ends lost 5 bases at V and 4 bases at J; junction bases unmatched: 8. CDR3 size: 16 residues. The V gene's germline CDR1 is LNHDA and CDR2 SQIVND (reference sequence). DNA for the CDR3: TGTGCCAGTAGTTCCATGGGACAGGGGATGTACAATGAGCAGTTCTTC. Protein product: CASSSMGQGMYNEQFF. Variable domain in full (rest from reference TRBV19 and TRBJ2-1): DGGITQSPKYLFRKEGQNVTLSCEQNLNHDAMYWYRQDPGQGLRLIYYSQIVNDFQKGDIAEGYSVSREKKESFPLTVTSAQKNPTAFYLCASSSMGQGMYNEQFFGPGTRLTVL.

This chain links TRBV2 with TRBJ2-1; a weak D match, TRBD1 (5 bases). V was trimmed by 6 bases and J by 4 bases, leaving 16 bases between them. The CDR3 covers 15 residues. Germline CDR1 and CDR2: SNHLY and FYNNEI. CDR3 nucleotide sequence: TGTGCCAGCAGGTACGGAGACAGTTGGTACAATGAGCAGTTCTTC. Residues: CASRYGDSWYNEQFF. Looking up the rest from reference TRBV2 and TRBJ2-1 gives the full variable domain: EPEVTQTPSHQVTQMGQEVILRCVPISNHLYFYWYRQILGQKVEFLVSFYNNEISEKSEIFDDQFSVERPDGSNFTLKIRSTKLEDSAMYFCASRYGDSWYNEQFFGPGTRLTVL.

This chain joins TRBV14 and TRBJ2-2, with D tentatively TRBD2 (6 bases). V shed 4 bases and J shed 2 bases, with 20 bases lying between them. The V gene's germline CDR1 is SGHDN and CDR2 FVKESK. CDR3 length: 18 amino acids. CDR3 DNA: TGTGCCAGCAGCCCCATTACGGGACTTCTTGGAAACACCGGGGAGCTGTTTTTT. Its protein product is CASSPITGLLGNTGELFF.

A single count supports this clone. The genes are TRBV19 and TRBJ1-1, with D tentatively TRBD1 (6 bases). CDR1 is LNHDA, CDR2 SQIVND, per germline (reference sequence). This CDR3 has 15 amino acids. Deletions cut 5 bases from V and 0 bases from J, with 13 bases between. The chain's CDR3 is CASSFRDTLNTEAFF. The CDR3 coding sequence is TGTGCCAGTAGTTTCCGGGACACCTTGAACACTGAAGCTTTCTTT. Full variable domain (outside the CDR3, taken from reference TRBV19 and TRBJ1-1): DGGITQSPKYLFRKEGQNVTLSCEQNLNHDAMYWYRQDPGQGLRLIYYSQIVNDFQKGDIAEGYSVSREKKESFPLTVTSAQKNPTAFYLCASSFRDTLNTEAFFGQGTRLTVV.

This clone was observed a single time. The chain links TRBV5-1 to TRBJ1-1; TRBD1 aligns across 7 bases. Germline CDR1 SGHRS, CDR2 YFSETQ. CDR3 length: 15 residues. V dropped 2 bases and J dropped 0; count of bases not matched to a gene: 4. CDR3 protein: CASSFNTGVNTEAFF. The CDR3 DNA reads TGCGCCAGCAGCTTTAACACAGGGGTGAACACTGAAGCTTTCTTT.

This rearrangement joins TRBV7-2 to TRBJ2-3, with TRBD2 matching 11 bases. Germline V lookup: CDR1 SGHTA, CDR2 FQGNSA. Losses at the gene ends were 2 bases for V and 2 bases for J; bases not matched to a gene: 12. CDR3 length equals 19 residues. The CDR3 spells CASSLFAGTSGGFTDTQYF. The DNA of the CDR3 is TGTGCCAGCAGCTTATTTGCCGGGACTAGCGGAGGCTTCACAGATACGCAGTATTTT. Using reference TRBV7-2 and TRBJ2-3 for the parts outside the CDR3, the full variable domain is GAGVSQSPSNKVTEKGKDVELRCDPISGHTALYWYRQSLGQGLEFLIYFQGNSAPDKSGLPSDRFSAERTGGSVSTLTIQRTQQEDSAVYLCASSLFAGTSGGFTDTQYFGPGTRLTVL.

The chain carries TRBV7-2 and TRBJ2-2, with 7 bases lining up with TRBD2. CDR1 SGHTA and CDR2 FQGNSA come from the germline V gene. The CDR3 contains 17 residues. The ends lost 5 bases at V and 2 bases at J; junction bases unmatched: 11. In DNA, the CDR3 is TGTGCCAGCAGCCACAACCAGGGAGGGAGTAACACCGGGGAGCTGTTTTTT. It encodes CASSHNQGGSNTGELFF.

The V and J genes are TRBV28 and TRBJ2-5; no firm D call. Germline V gene data show CDR1 as MDHEN and CDR2 as SYDVKM. The V and J ends lost 2 bases and 5 bases respectively, with 12 bases between them. This CDR3 has 14 amino acids. The DNA of the CDR3 is TGTGCCAGCAGTTTAAGAGCTAGTTACGAGACCCAGTACTTC. Translation gives CASSLRASYETQYF.

The chain links TRBV2 to TRBJ1-1; weak D call: TRBD1 (6 bases). The CDR3 is made up of 14 amino acids. CDR1 SNHLY and CDR2 FYNNEI come from the germline V gene. V was trimmed by 3 bases and J by 0 bases, leaving 8 bases between them. CDR3 DNA sequence: TGTGCCAGCAGTGACCCAGGGGTGAACACTGAAGCTTTCTTT. Protein product: CASSDPGVNTEAFF.

The rearrangement links TRBV27 to TRBJ2-4; 12 bases match TRBD2. After removal of 7 bases from V and 1 base from J, the junction contained 17 bases not matched to a gene. The CDR3 length is 20 residues. Germline lookup yields CDR1 MNHEY and CDR2 SMNVEV (reference sequence). CDR3 in amino acids: CASMTVGASGRAGAKNIQYF. The CDR3 nucleotides are TGTGCCAGCATGACTGTCGGGGCTAGCGGGAGGGCCGGGGCCAAAAACATTCAGTACTTC.